This TCR beta chain originates from a study of radiotherapy plus CTLA-4 blockade in lung cancer. Study-wide context: Disease control was present in under 35% of patients, and objective responses in under 20%.

With 0 bases removed from V and 1 base from J, the gap between germline ends came to 13 bases. This CDR3 is built from 16 residues. CDR1 is MGHRA, CDR2 YSYEKL, per germline. Profiled with immunoSEQ multiplex PCR; TCRdb holds only in-frame clones, not every one. Of some 12,000 clones in the sample, around 84% were seen once. The chain uses TRBV4-1 and TRBJ2-7; D remains ambiguous. The TCR comes from a human donor with non-small cell lung cancer that progressed on radiotherapy plus ipilimumab. Sequencing used peripheral blood, obtained from a patient treated with radiotherapy plus ipilimumab. The CDR3 is CASSQDSSARSYEQYF. In nucleotides, the CDR3 is TGCGCCAGCAGCCAAGATTCTTCGGCGAGGTCCTACGAGCAGTACTTC.